What follows are 17 T cell receptor beta chains derived from one specimen sequenced in a study of graft-versus-host responses after intestinal transplantation (TCRdb year 2021). To prepare the library, the immunoSEQ multiplex PCR assay was applied. What TCRdb holds here is the immuneACCESS table cut down to in-frame rearrangements. Part of the clones is not present; checked against another copy, under half of the missing clones reflect an unresolved V gene, and the others are unexplained. This sample is represented by 150,000 or so clones; approximately 91% of them were singletons. The leading ten clones occupy approximately 0.2% of the sample. This sample's time point label indicates: cells obtained before transplantation from donor or recipient. Antigens for these TCRs are unknown. Sequencing used unstimulated CD4+ T cells sorted from spleen or lymph node cells, obtained before intestinal transplant. Receptors originate from a human donor who received an intestinal transplant.

The rearrangement links TRBV5-1 to TRBJ1-1; 10 nucleotides line up with TRBD1. The V and J ends lost 4 bases and 5 bases, in that order; junction bases with no gene match: 5. CDR1 is SGHRS, CDR2 YFSETQ, per germline. The CDR3 is 14 residues long. The CDR3 coding sequence is TGCGCCAGCAGCGGAGGACAGGGGGGTACTGAAGCTTTCTTT. It translates to CASSGGQGGTEAFF. The full variable domain, its missing parts supplied by reference TRBV5-1 and TRBJ1-1, is KAGVTQTPRYLIKTRGQQVTLSCSPISGHRSVSWYQQTPGQGLQFLFEYFSETQRNKGNFPGRFSGRQFSNSRSEMNVSTLELGDSALYLCASSGGQGGTEAFFGQGTRLTVV.

Only a few counts were recorded for this clone. The chain recombines TRBV7-2 with TRBJ2-7; D call uncertain. Germline V gene sequence: CDR1 SGHTA, CDR2 FQGNSA. The V end was cut by 5 bases, the J end by 3 bases, with 5 bases between. This CDR3 region has 11 residues. The CDR3 bases are TGTGCCAGCAGCCTTAACTACGAGCAGTACTTC. This gives the protein CASSLNYEQYF.

This chain links TRBV11-2 with TRBJ2-5; D may correspond to TRBD1 or TRBD2 (6 bases each). Germline assignment: CDR1 SGHAT and CDR2 FQNNGV. The CDR3 length is 16 residues. V was cut by 1 base and J by 1 base, with 13 bases left in between. The CDR3 loop is CASSLGWGATQETQYF. The CDR3 DNA follows: TGTGCCAGCAGCTTAGGGTGGGGGGCTACCCAAGAGACCCAGTACTTC.

J is TRBJ2-7 and V is TRBV11-1, with D perhaps matching TRBD1 (5 bases). Between the trimmed V and J ends, which lost 1 base and 2 bases, there was a span of 6 bases. The germline V gene encodes CDR1 SGHAT and CDR2 FQDESV (reference sequence). The CDR3 loop spans 13 amino acids. The CDR3 protein is CASSLGRAYEQYF. The CDR3 DNA is TGTGCCAGCAGCTTAGGCAGGGCCTACGAGCAGTACTTC.

The chain couples TRBV7-9 to TRBJ2-2, with 7 bases identical to TRBD2. Looked up from germline, CDR1 is SEHNR and CDR2 is FQNEAQ (reference sequence). The CDR3 has 15 residues. With 3 bases clipped from V and 7 bases from J, the junction kept 8 bases outside the gene matches. The CDR3: CASSFRWREIGELFF. For the CDR3, the DNA is TGTGCCAGCAGCTTCCGTTGGCGGGAGATCGGGGAGCTGTTTTTT.

With regard to this clone: Germline is not matched at one junction end, which may reflect a read error. V and J are TRBV7-7 and TRBJ2-1, with D hard to call. The CDR3 runs 14 residues. Germline V CDR1 and CDR2: SSHAT, FNYEAQ (reference sequence). This chain's CDR3 is CASSPRASYNEQFF. The CDR3 region has the DNA TGTGCTAGCAGCCCTCGGGCTAGCTACAATGAGCAGTTCTTC.

The chain is built from TRBV14 and TRBJ2-5; 7 bases align to TRBD1. The J call could be wrong; TRBJ2-7 is a better fit for the DNA end. The CDR3 loop spans 16 amino acids. The germline CDR1 and CDR2 sequences are SGHDN and FVKESK. CDR3 in amino acids: CASTPLSGTALREQYF. DNA of the CDR3: TGTGCCAGCACCCCCCTATCCGGGACAGCATTGCGCGAGCAGTACTTC.

This rearrangement joins TRBV2 to TRBJ1-1, with D perhaps TRBD1 (6 bases). The CDR3 extends over 17 amino acids. V shed 1 base and J shed 4 bases, with 19 bases lying between them. Germline V CDR1 and CDR2: SNHLY, FYNNEI. CDR3 loop: CASSEVKMQGSFTEAFF. CDR3 DNA: TGTGCCAGCAGTGAAGTAAAAATGCAGGGGTCTTTCACTGAAGCTTTCTTT.

This chain connects TRBV28 to TRBJ2-7, with D possibly being TRBD1 (6 bases). CDR3 size: 17 residues. Trimming removed 0 bases from V and 5 bases from J, with 20 bases in between. Germline V gives CDR1 MDHEN, CDR2 SYDVKM. CDR3 sequence (DNA): TGTGCCAGCAGTTTATGGGCTTACGGGGACAAGGGAGACGAGCAGTACTTC. Encoded protein: CASSLWAYGDKGDEQYF.

J is TRBJ2-3 and V is TRBV30; TRBD1 or TRBD2 may be the D gene (5 bases each). V lost 3 bases and J lost 5, with 12 bases in between. The germline V gene encodes CDR1 GTSNPN and CDR2 SVGIG (reference sequence). The CDR3 is 13 residues long. CDR3 in amino acids: CAWRARAGDTQYF. In DNA form, the CDR3 reads TGTGCCTGGAGAGCCAGGGCGGGAGATACGCAGTATTTT.

The CDR3 DNA is TGTGCCAGCAGCTTACAGGCGATGAGGGTCAGCCTACAGTTGAATGAGCAGTTCTTC. Translated: CASSLQAMRVSLQLNEQFF. The chain employs TRBV7-8 and TRBJ2-1, with a tentative D call TRBD2 (5 bases). This CDR3 contains 19 residues. The germline V gene encodes CDR1 SGHVS and CDR2 FQNEAQ. Trimming stripped 2 bases from V and 7 bases from J, with 27 bases between.

The gene calls are TRBV30 and TRBJ1-6; 7 bases line up with TRBD1. CDR3 length: 15 amino acids. V was pared by 3 bases and J by 10 bases, with 12 bases of the junction left unmatched. Germline V gene data show CDR1 as GTSNPN and CDR2 as SVGIG (reference sequence). The DNA of the CDR3 is TGTGCCTGGAGAGACCGACAGGGATGGGAATCACCCCTCCACTTT. It translates to CAWRDRQGWESPLHF.

This rearrangement joins TRBV25-1 to TRBJ2-7, with a tentative D call TRBD2 (5 bases). The CDR3 loop spans 13 amino acids. Germline values: CDR1 MGHDK, CDR2 SYGVNS. Trimming stripped 1 base from V and 8 bases from J, with 12 bases between. The CDR3 region is CASSESGEGKQYF. Written as DNA, the CDR3 is TGTGCCAGCAGTGAATCCGGAGAGGGCAAGCAGTACTTC.

The chain employs TRBV28 and TRBJ1-1; weak D call: TRBD1 (6 bases). There are 17 residues in the CDR3. Deletions cut 7 bases from V and 1 base from J, with 22 bases between. From germline, CDR1 is MDHEN and CDR2 SYDVKM. DNA for the CDR3: TGTGCCAGCACGAAGGAGCGGGACACGGGGAGGAACACTGAAGCTTTCTTT. It yields the protein CASTKERDTGRNTEAFF.

The CDR3 reads CAISLTRGETQYF. CDR3 DNA sequence: TGTGCCATCAGTTTGACCCGAGGAGAGACCCAGTACTTC. This chain links TRBV10-3 with TRBJ2-5; the D is unclear. The CDR3 has 13 amino acids. Per germline, CDR1 ENHRY and CDR2 SYGVKD. V was shortened by 5 bases and J by 4 bases, with 11 bases between the two germline ends.

A single count supports this clone. This chain links TRBV10-3 with TRBJ1-1; D is possibly TRBD1 (6 bases). V was pared by 4 bases and J by 0 bases, with 12 bases between. CDR1 and CDR2 (germline): ENHRY, SYGVKD. The CDR3 totals 15 residues. CDR3 region: CAISGPGTMNTEAFF. In DNA, the CDR3 is TGTGCCATCAGTGGACCCGGGACAATGAACACTGAAGCTTTCTTT.

The chain is built from TRBV6-5 and TRBJ2-5, with 10 bases fitting TRBD2. The J call could be wrong; TRBJ2-7 is a better fit for the DNA end. The V gene's germline CDR1 is MNHEY and CDR2 SVGAGI. The CDR3 has 15 residues. CDR3 loop: CASSYSGLARNEQYF. The CDR3 DNA reads TGTGCCAGCAGTTACTCGGGACTAGCGCGCAACGAGCAGTACTTC.